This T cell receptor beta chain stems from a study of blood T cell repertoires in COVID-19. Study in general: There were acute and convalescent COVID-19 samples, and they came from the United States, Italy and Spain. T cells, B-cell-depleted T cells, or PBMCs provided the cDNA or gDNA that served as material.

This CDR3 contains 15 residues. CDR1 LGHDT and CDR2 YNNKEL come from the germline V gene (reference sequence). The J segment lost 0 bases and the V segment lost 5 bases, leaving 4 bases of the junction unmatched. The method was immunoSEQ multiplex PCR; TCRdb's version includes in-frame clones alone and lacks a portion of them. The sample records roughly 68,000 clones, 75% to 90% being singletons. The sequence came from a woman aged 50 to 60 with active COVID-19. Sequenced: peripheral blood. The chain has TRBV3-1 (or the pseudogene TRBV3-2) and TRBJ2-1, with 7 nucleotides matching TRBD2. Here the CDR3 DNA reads TGTGCCAGCAGCGTCCGCGGGAGCTCCTACAATGAGCAGTTCTTC. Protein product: CASSVRGSSYNEQFF.